This TCR beta chain emerged from a study of blood T cell repertoires in COVID-19. Study-level background: Acute-phase and convalescent COVID-19 samples originated in the United States, Italy and Spain. Sources were T cells, B-cell-depleted T cells, or PBMCs; the material itself was cDNA or gDNA.

This clone has only a few counts. In the study's own analysis: Scientists estimated how many nucleated cells there were by amplifying reference gene primers. The repertoire was sequenced with immunoSEQ multiplex PCR; TCRdb's copy has only in-frame clones and lacks some. V and J calls plus clone size are reproduced from that table; the DNA served to infer D and trimming. This sample has about 140,000 clones, with around 90% found just once. CDR1 SGHTA and CDR2 FQGTGA come from the germline V gene. CDR3 length: 13 residues. The V and J ends lost 5 bases and 2 bases respectively, with 7 bases between them.

The sample taken for sequencing was peripheral blood. This sequence originates from a man in his sixties or seventies with acute or convalescent COVID-19. The chain has TRBV7-3 and TRBJ1-5; the D gene is possibly TRBD1 (5 bases). The CDR3 bases are TGTGCCAGCAGCGAAGGGGGCAATCAGCCCCAGCATTTT. Its protein is CASSEGGNQPQHF.